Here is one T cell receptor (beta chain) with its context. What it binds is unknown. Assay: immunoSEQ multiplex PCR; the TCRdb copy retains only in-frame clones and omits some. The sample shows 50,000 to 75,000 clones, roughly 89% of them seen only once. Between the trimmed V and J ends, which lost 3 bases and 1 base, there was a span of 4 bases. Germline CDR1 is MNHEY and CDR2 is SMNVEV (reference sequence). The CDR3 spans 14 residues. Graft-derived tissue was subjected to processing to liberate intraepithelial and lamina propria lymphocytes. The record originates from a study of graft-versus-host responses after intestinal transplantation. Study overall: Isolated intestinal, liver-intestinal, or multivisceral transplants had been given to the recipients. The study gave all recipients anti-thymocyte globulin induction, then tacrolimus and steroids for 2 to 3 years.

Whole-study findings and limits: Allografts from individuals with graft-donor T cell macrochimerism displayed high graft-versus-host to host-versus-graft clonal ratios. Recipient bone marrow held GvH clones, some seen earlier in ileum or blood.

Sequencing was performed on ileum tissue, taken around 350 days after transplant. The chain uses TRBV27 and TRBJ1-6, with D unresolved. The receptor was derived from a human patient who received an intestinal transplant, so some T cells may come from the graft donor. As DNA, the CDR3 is TGTGCCAGCAGTTTTGGGTCCTATAATTCACCCCTCCACTTT. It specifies CASSFGSYNSPLHF.